This T cell receptor beta chain was obtained from a study of cytomegalovirus exposure and HLA in healthy donors. Overall study findings and caveats: Using the classifier, cytomegalovirus status was reportedly diagnosed with high specificity and sensitivity. In vitro assays verified that three CMV-associated chains recognized CMV antigens specifically. Rare sequences made up most TCRs, while some public TCRs were found in many donors.

CDR1 MNHEY and CDR2 SMNVEV come from the germline V gene (reference sequence). Deletions cut 2 bases from V and 0 bases from J, with 10 bases between. The CDR3 loop spans 15 amino acids. The approximately 130-subject validation cohort, separate from the roughly 700-subject first cohort, included the donors. This clone was recorded only once. Its specificity is not known. Sequencing was performed with immunoSEQ multiplex PCR; in TCRdb, only in-frame clones are kept and a portion is missing. The table lists about 130,000 clones, about 94% of them singletons. This rearrangement joins TRBV27 to TRBJ1-1; D call uncertain. The sample comprised PBMCs. This sequence was found in a young man in good health and CMV-seropositive. The CDR3 bases are TGTGCCAGCAGTTTAGTTAGAGGCATGAACACTGAAGCTTTCTTT. This sequence encodes CASSLVRGMNTEAFF.